These 29 T cell receptor beta chains were all obtained from the same sample, sequenced in a study of regulatory T cells in long-lasting Graves disease. As to time point: persistent/refractory GD, antithyroid drugs over 5 years with positive TRAb. PBMC RNA served as the TCR library source. The TCR beta library used iRepertoire HTBI primers with Arm-PCR amplification of CDR3. One entry per CDR3 protein results from TCRdb running MiXCR on the multiplex PCR reads. The sample shows around 460,000 distinct CDR3 sequences, approximately 23% of them seen only once. Sequences were derived from peripheral blood mononuclear cells (PBMCs), sampled when the disease was refractory, from a patient treated with antithyroid drugs. The receptors here all came from a female donor with Graves disease.

The chain combines TRBV24-1 with TRBJ1-5; D possibly corresponds to TRBD1 (6 bases). The CDR3 consists of 17 residues. CDR1 is KGHDR, CDR2 SFDVKD, per germline. Trimming pared 4 bases from V and 0 bases from J, leaving 15 bases between. CDR3 residues: CATSESGTHYSNQPQHF. The CDR3 bases are TGTGCCACCAGTGAATCCGGGACACATTATAGCAATCAGCCCCAGCATTTT.

The table lists this clonotype with a count of one. A much bigger clone sits one base away, suggesting this may be a read error. The J gene is TRBJ1-1, the V gene TRBV6-9; TRBD1 might be the D (6 bases). In germline, CDR1 is MNHGY, CDR2 SVAAGI. The CDR3 totals 15 residues. Trimming removed 3 bases from V and 1 base from J, with 12 bases in between. CDR3 loop: CASSYGSRGNTEAFF. The CDR3 DNA sequence: TGTGCCAGCAGTTACGGTAGCAGGGGGAACACTGAAGCTTTCTTT.

This clonotype was observed a few times. The chain combines TRBV3-1 with TRBJ1-5; maybe TRBD1 (6 bases). Germline CDR1 and CDR2: LGHDT and YNNKEL (reference sequence). V was cut by 0 bases and J by 6 bases, with 9 bases left in between. The CDR3 length is 14 residues. Written as DNA, the CDR3 is TGTGCCAGCAGCCAAGATCAGGGGAGTCAGCCCCAGCATTTT. Translation gives CASSQDQGSQPQHF.

As concerns this clonotype: A much larger clone lies one base from this, so it may be a read error. V is TRBV2 and J is TRBJ1-1; no definite D call. The CDR3 has 12 amino acids. Looked up from germline, CDR1 is SNHLY and CDR2 is FYNNEI. CDR3 loop: CASSEFLLESFF. The CDR3 DNA is TGTGCCAGCAGTGAATTTCTGCTTGAATCTTTCTTT.

The CDR3 loop is CASSQAWASTYEQYF. In nucleotides, the CDR3 is TGCGCCAGCAGCCAAGCATGGGCTAGCACCTACGAGCAGTACTTC. The chain links TRBV4-1 to TRBJ2-7, with D tentatively TRBD2 (5 bases). Trimming stripped 1 base from V and 2 bases from J, with 12 bases between. Looked up from germline, CDR1 is MGHRA and CDR2 is YSYEKL. CDR3 length: 15 residues.

J is TRBJ2-5 and V is TRBV18; 9 bases match TRBD1. CDR3 length: 16 residues. Looked up from germline, CDR1 is KGHSH and CDR2 is LQKENI. The V gene end was trimmed by 5 bases and the J gene end by 5 bases; junction bases not matched to a gene: 12. The DNA of the CDR3 is TGTGCCAGCTCATCTACACACTACAGGGGGCAGGAGACCCAGTACTTC. Its protein product is CASSSTHYRGQETQYF.

This clonotype was recorded at least ten times. The chain is built from TRBV28 and TRBJ1-4; 8 nucleotides match TRBD1. Trimming took 4 bases from V and 8 from J; bases not matched to a gene: 9. CDR1 is MDHEN and CDR2 is SYDVKM in the germline V gene. This CDR3 contains 15 residues. This CDR3 reads CASSSPAGGREKLFF. In DNA form, the CDR3 reads TGTGCCAGCAGTTCCCCCGCAGGGGGCCGGGAAAAACTGTTTTTT.

This clonotype was observed a handful of times. V usage is TRBV30 and J usage is TRBJ1-1, with D uncertain. CDR3 size: 11 residues. The germline V gene has CDR1 GTSNPN and CDR2 SVGIG (reference sequence). The V and J ends lost 3 bases and 6 bases respectively, with 8 bases between them. The CDR3 DNA follows: TGTGCCTGGAGGCTAGGAGCTGAAGCTTTCTTT. This encodes CAWRLGAEAFF.

V and J are TRBV7-2 and TRBJ1-1; TRBD1 matches at 7 bases. V gave up 7 bases and J gave up 7 bases; unmatched junction bases: 9. CDR3 length: 13 residues. The V gene's germline CDR1 is SGHTA and CDR2 FQGNSA. The DNA for the CDR3 is TGTGCCAGCAACCCAAGGACAGGCCTTGAAGCTTTCTTT. Its translation is CASNPRTGLEAFF.

This clonotype was counted ten times or more. The V call is TRBV6-5, the J call TRBJ2-2; D not certain. This CDR3 is built from 14 residues. Per germline, CDR1 MNHEY and CDR2 SVGAGI. V was pared by 4 bases and J by 2 bases, with 8 bases between. The CDR3 DNA reads TGTGCCAGCAGTTCACCCCTCAACACCGGGGAGCTGTTTTTT. It specifies CASSSPLNTGELFF.

Ten or more counts support this clonotype. The chain is built from TRBV6-1 and TRBJ2-1; D ambiguous. Germline lookup yields CDR1 MNHNS and CDR2 SASEGT. Between the trimmed V and J ends, which lost 5 bases and 9 bases, there was a span of 8 bases. This CDR3 contains 11 residues. The CDR3 bases are TGTGCCAGCAGTCCCTCTATTGAGCAGTTCTTC. Protein sequence: CASSPSIEQFF.

This clonotype turned up a few times. The chain couples TRBV5-1 to TRBJ1-1; 7 nucleotides agree with TRBD1. The trim removed 5 bases at V and 0 bases at J, leaving 13 bases unmatched. Germline-derived CDR1 and CDR2 are SGHRS and YFSETQ. The CDR3 covers 17 residues. The CDR3 region has the DNA TGCGCCAGCAGTCCCCGGACAGGCTGGGGCATGAACACTGAAGCTTTCTTT. Translated, it gives CASSPRTGWGMNTEAFF.

In regard to this clonotype: The missing conserved phenylalanine or tryptophan at the end of this CDR3 makes a read error likely. The chain is built from TRBV11-3 and TRBJ1-2; a weak D match, TRBD1 (5 bases). The CDR3 consists of 13 residues. Trimming took off 7 bases at V and 1 base at J, with 10 bases between the two ends. CDR1 and CDR2 (germline): SGHNT, YENEEA. In nucleotides, the CDR3 is TGTGCCAGCACCTCGGGGGATAACTATGGCTACACCTCC. It specifies CASTSGDNYGYTS.

This clonotype has ten or more counts. The chain employs TRBV7-2 and TRBJ1-1, with D unresolved. The germline V gene encodes CDR1 SGHTA and CDR2 FQGNSA. Trimming shortened V by 3 bases and J by 3 bases, and 11 bases separated the two germline ends. CDR3 length: 14 residues. The CDR3 loop is CASSFTGYDTEAFF. The CDR3 nucleotides read TGTGCCAGCAGCTTTACGGGGTACGACACTGAAGCTTTCTTT. Together with reference TRBV7-2 and TRBJ1-1, the CDR3 gives the full variable domain: GAGVSQSPSNKVTEKGKDVELRCDPISGHTALYWYRQSLGQGLEFLIYFQGNSAPDKSGLPSDRFSAERTGGSVSTLTIQRTQQEDSAVYLCASSFTGYDTEAFFGQGTRLTVV.

The J gene is TRBJ2-1, the V gene TRBV12-3 or TRBV12-4; TRBD2 is a possible D gene (5 bases). With 5 bases removed from V and 4 bases from J, the gap between germline ends came to 15 bases. This CDR3 is built from 15 residues. CDR3: CASSRSAGLYNEQFF. The DNA for the CDR3 is TGTGCCAGCAGTAGAAGCGCGGGCCTATACAATGAGCAGTTCTTC.

The CDR3 DNA reads TGTGCCAGCAGTTCCTACTCCGGGACAGGGGCGAAAGAGCAGTACTTC. Its protein product is CASSSYSGTGAKEQYF. The chain links TRBV6-5 to TRBJ2-7, with 10 bases aligning to TRBD1. The V and J ends lost 4 bases and 7 bases, in that order; junction bases with no gene match: 13. CDR3 length: 16 residues. Germline lookup yields CDR1 MNHEY and CDR2 SVGAGI.

This clonotype has more than one count but fewer than ten. J is TRBJ2-7 and V is TRBV7-3; either TRBD1 or TRBD2 may fit D (5 bases each). The CDR3 contains 15 residues. V lost 3 bases to trimming and J lost 9 bases, with 21 bases between them. The V gene's germline CDR1 is SGHTA and CDR2 FQGTGA. CDR3 in DNA: TGTGCCAGCAGCTTCTCAGCGGCCCCACCGGGGCGGCAGTACTTC. This gives the protein CASSFSAAPPGRQYF.

This clonotype was seen many times. The chain is built from TRBV2 and TRBJ1-5, with TRBD1 matching 7 bases. The V and J ends lost 6 bases and 7 bases, in that order; junction bases with no gene match: 12. The germline CDR1 and CDR2 sequences are SNHLY and FYNNEI. The CDR3 is 15 residues long. CDR3 DNA sequence: TGTGCCAGCAGGGGGACAGATACGAGGAGGCAGCCCCAGCATTTT. Its translation is CASRGTDTRRQPQHF.

This clonotype was seen ten or more times. This sequence joins TRBV6-1 and TRBJ2-7; D is perhaps TRBD1 (5 bases). This CDR3 has 15 residues. With 7 bases removed from V and 0 bases from J, the gap between germline ends came to 16 bases. Germline V CDR1 and CDR2: MNHNS, SASEGT. CDR3 region: CASNQRGGASYEQYF. In nucleotides, the CDR3 is TGTGCCAGCAACCAAAGGGGCGGCGCCTCCTACGAGCAGTACTTC.

Concerning this clonotype itself: A far more abundant clone sits one base away, making this likely a read error. The chain has TRBV11-2 and TRBJ2-7, with D perhaps matching TRBD2 (5 bases). Germline V gives CDR1 SGHAT, CDR2 FQNNGV. The CDR3 is 14 amino acids. CDR3 residues: CASSVPGSPRERYF. The CDR3 nucleotides read TGTGCCAGCAGTGTACCCGGCTCACCTAGGGAGCGGTACTTC.

The sample holds a few counts of this clonotype. The chain couples TRBV2 to TRBJ1-3; D remains ambiguous. The CDR3 contains 16 residues. V dropped 4 bases and J dropped 0 bases, with 13 bases sitting between them. Germline CDR1 and CDR2: SNHLY and FYNNEI. CDR3 nucleotides: TGTGCCAGCAGTGGCCCGACACCCGTCTCTGGAAACACCATATATTTT. This codes for CASSGPTPVSGNTIYF.

This clonotype was seen more than once but under ten times. The V gene is TRBV9, the J gene TRBJ1-6; possibly TRBD1 for D (6 bases). V was clipped by 0 bases and J by 6 bases, with 10 bases between them. CDR3 length: 15 residues. Per the germline V gene, CDR1 is SGDLS and CDR2 is YYNGEE. The CDR3 nucleotides read TGTGCCAGCAGCGTAGGTGGAGGGGGTAATTCACCCCTCCACTTT. Its protein is CASSVGGGGNSPLHF. Variable domain in full (rest from reference TRBV9 and TRBJ1-6): DSGVTQTPKHLITATGQRVTLRCSPRSGDLSVYWYQQSLDQGLQFLIQYYNGEERAKGNILERFSAQQFPDLHSELNLSSLELGDSALYFCASSVGGGGNSPLHFGNGTRLTVT.

The sample holds many counts of this clonotype. The genes are TRBV12-3 or TRBV12-4 and TRBJ1-1; no clear D gene. Trimming removed 0 bases at V and 10 bases at J, with 12 bases between. The CDR3 covers 13 residues. As DNA, the CDR3 is TGTGCCAGCAGTTTAGCGTCCGGGTCCTCAGCTTTCTTT. Its protein product is CASSLASGSSAFF.

The rearrangement links TRBV7-2 to TRBJ2-7, with D possibly being TRBD1 (5 bases). V was clipped by 0 bases and J by 7 bases, with 10 bases between them. Germline V gives CDR1 SGHTA, CDR2 FQGNSA. The CDR3 totals 13 residues. This CDR3 reads CASSLASRGEQYF. CDR3 in DNA: TGTGCCAGCAGCTTAGCGAGTAGGGGAGAGCAGTACTTC. The complete variable domain, with remaining parts taken from reference TRBV7-2 and TRBJ2-7, reads GAGVSQSPSNKVTEKGKDVELRCDPISGHTALYWYRQSLGQGLEFLIYFQGNSAPDKSGLPSDRFSAERTGGSVSTLTIQRTQQEDSAVYLCASSLASRGEQYFGPGTRLTVT.

The chain employs TRBV28 and TRBJ2-7; 9 nucleotides agree with TRBD1. The CDR3 loop spans 17 amino acids. Trimming at V came to 5 bases and at J to 8 bases, leaving 19 bases not matched to a gene. Germline lookup yields CDR1 MDHEN and CDR2 SYDVKM. CDR3 residues: CASSILVPGQGGTQQYF. CDR3 in DNA: TGTGCCAGCAGTATTCTCGTACCGGGACAGGGAGGGACCCAGCAGTACTTC.

The V and J genes are TRBV5-1 and TRBJ2-7, with a possible D match to TRBD1 (6 bases). CDR1 and CDR2 (germline): SGHRS, YFSETQ. The CDR3 has 14 amino acids. V lost 4 bases and J lost 3, with 14 bases in between. CDR3 nucleotides: TGCGCCAGCAGCACACGGGACACGCGCTACGAGCAGTACTTC. Translating it yields CASSTRDTRYEQYF.

The chain combines TRBV12-5 with TRBJ1-3, with D possibly TRBD1 on 5 matching bases. The CDR3 loop spans 16 amino acids. Trimming took off 1 base at V and 4 bases at J, with 14 bases between the two ends. Germline V gene sequence: CDR1 LGHNT, CDR2 FRNRAP. The CDR3 protein is CASGLEVRQYGNTIYF. The CDR3 region has the DNA TGTGCTAGTGGTTTGGAAGTCAGACAGTACGGAAACACCATATATTTT.

V gene TRBV12-3 or TRBV12-4 combines with J gene TRBJ1-5, with D hard to call. The germline V and J ends were trimmed by 7 bases and 2 bases, with 12 bases remaining between them. The CDR3 has 14 amino acids. CDR3 in amino acids: CASTPDGGNQPQHF. DNA of the CDR3: TGTGCCAGCACCCCCGATGGGGGCAATCAGCCCCAGCATTTT.

The chain has TRBV30 and TRBJ2-5; TRBD1 matches 7 bases. The CDR3 contains 14 residues. Germline V gene data show CDR1 as GTSNPN and CDR2 as SVGIG (reference sequence). V dropped 1 base and J dropped 7; count of bases not matched to a gene: 9. Here the CDR3 reads CAWSAGTDVWTQYF. DNA of the CDR3: TGTGCCTGGAGTGCTGGGACAGACGTATGGACCCAGTACTTC.